This TCR beta chain was captured in a study of blood T cell repertoires in COVID-19. Across the whole study: PBMCs, B-cell-depleted T cells, or T cells provided the cDNA or gDNA that made up the material.

Original analysis: Estimates of nucleated cell counts were drawn from the amplification of reference gene primers. Generated by immunoSEQ multiplex PCR, the TCRdb table keeps only in-frame clones and is missing some. D and trimming were read from the DNA, whereas the V and J calls and clone size are those reported in that table. The sample has around 110,000 clones; around 90% are singletons. The CDR3 is made up of 17 amino acids. The germline V gene encodes CDR1 LGHDT and CDR2 YNNKEL (reference sequence). The ends were cut back, 4 bases at V and 2 bases at J, with 21 bases in the middle. The chain joins TRBV3-1 (or the pseudogene TRBV3-2) to TRBJ2-7; D is perhaps TRBD1 (6 bases). This receptor was taken from a man aged 35-49 years with active or convalescent COVID-19. Material for sequencing was peripheral blood. In DNA, the CDR3 is TGTGCCAGCAGCCCGCCCCAATCCCCAGGGACACCCTACGAGCAGTACTTC. It translates to CASSPPQSPGTPYEQYF.